This is a list of T cell receptor beta chains from one sample in a study of T cell clones after liver transplantation. Assay used: immunoSEQ multiplex PCR; TCRdb lists only in-frame clones, some missing. The sample records about 33,000 clones, over 85% being singletons. This specimen was CD8+ T cells from blood, taken 12 months after liver transplant. These receptors originate from a human patient who received a liver transplant. The graft donor may account for some of the T cells. The CDR3 runs from the conserved cysteine through the conserved F or W. D genes are given only for firm matches. Size is omitted from some rows. Given values are once, few, many or a class for expanded clones.

J gene: TRBJ2-7; clone size: -; V gene: TRBV28; D gene: -; CDR3 DNA: TGTGCCAGCTACTTGGGGGGAGAGCAGTACTTC; CDR3 protein: CASYLGGEQYF
J gene: TRBJ2-7; clone size: -; V gene: TRBV5-1; D gene: -; CDR3 DNA: TGCGCCAGCAGCTACCGGGACCAGCACTACGAGCAGTACTTC; CDR3 protein: CASSYRDQHYEQYF
J gene: TRBJ2-1; clone size: -; V gene: TRBV11-3; D gene: TRBD2; CDR3 DNA: TGTGCCAGCAGCTTAAAGCGGGAGGGCTACAATGAGCAGTTCTTC; CDR3 protein: CASSLKREGYNEQFF
J gene: TRBJ2-5; clone size: -; V gene: TRBV7-9; D gene: -; CDR3 DNA: TGTGCCAGCAGCTTAGGTGTGGAGACCCAGTACTTC; CDR3 protein: CASSLGVETQYF
J gene: TRBJ1-2; clone size: -; V gene: TRBV7-3; D gene: TRBD1; CDR3 DNA: TGTGCCAGCAGCTTGGTTCCCGGGACAGGGGGCAATGGCTACACCTTC; CDR3 protein: CASSLVPGTGGNGYTF
J gene: TRBJ1-1; clone size: -; V gene: TRBV11-3; D gene: -; CDR3 DNA: TGTGCCAGCAGAGGAAGATCGGAGGCGAACACTGAAGCTTTCTTT; CDR3 protein: CASRGRSEANTEAFF
J gene: TRBJ2-3; clone size: -; V gene: TRBV15; D gene: -; CDR3 DNA: TGTGCCACCAGCAGAGGTACAGATACGCAGTATTTT; CDR3 protein: CATSRGTDTQYF
J gene: TRBJ2-1; clone size: -; V gene: TRBV7-9; D gene: -; CDR3 DNA: TGTGCCAGCAGCTTAAGGCTTTGGGATGAGCAGTTCTTC; CDR3 protein: CASSLRLWDEQFF
J gene: TRBJ2-7; clone size: -; V gene: TRBV9; D gene: -; CDR3 DNA: TGTGCCAGCAGCGTCCAGGGGTCCTACGAGCAGTACTTC; CDR3 protein: CASSVQGSYEQYF
J gene: TRBJ2-2; clone size: -; V gene: TRBV27; D gene: -; CDR3 DNA: TGTGCCAGCAGTTTAAGTGGCGGGGAGCTGTTTTTT; CDR3 protein: CASSLSGGELFF
J gene: TRBJ1-1; clone size: -; V gene: TRBV18; D gene: TRBD1; CDR3 DNA: TGTGCCAGCTCACCTGACAGGGTTGGCACTGAAGCTTTCTTT; CDR3 protein: CASSPDRVGTEAFF
J gene: TRBJ1-2; clone size: -; V gene: TRBV27; D gene: -; CDR3 DNA: TGTGCCAGCAGTTTAGCACTTAACTATGGCTACACCTTC; CDR3 protein: CASSLALNYGYTF
J gene: TRBJ2-5; clone size: -; V gene: TRBV5-3; D gene: TRBD2; CDR3 DNA: TGTGCCAGAAGCTTGGCCCTGGTGTGGCGGGAGGGCTGGGAGACCCAGTACTTC; CDR3 protein: CARSLALVWREGWETQYF
J gene: TRBJ1-1; clone size: -; V gene: TRBV2; D gene: TRBD1; CDR3 DNA: TGTGCCAGCAAGGACAGGGAAGGAGATGAAGCTTTCTTT; CDR3 protein: CASKDREGDEAFF
J gene: TRBJ2-7; clone size: -; V gene: TRBV4-3; D gene: TRBD1; CDR3 DNA: TGCGCCAGCAGCCCGCGACAGGGAATTGGCGAAGAGCAGTACTTC; CDR3 protein: CASSPRQGIGEEQYF
J gene: TRBJ2-7; clone size: -; V gene: TRBV4-1; D gene: -; CDR3 DNA: TGCGCCAGCAGCCCCGGACTTGGGATGCCGGGCTACGAGCAGTACTTC; CDR3 protein: CASSPGLGMPGYEQYF
J gene: TRBJ2-3; clone size: -; V gene: TRBV29-1; D gene: TRBD1; CDR3 DNA: TGCAGCGTCGAGGGGGGACAGGGGTCAGATACGCAGTATTTT; CDR3 protein: CSVEGGQGSDTQYF
J gene: TRBJ1-1; clone size: -; V gene: TRBV7-9; D gene: -; CDR3 DNA: TGTGCCAGCAGCTTTAATTCCCGGGAAAACACTGAAGCTTTCTTT; CDR3 protein: CASSFNSRENTEAFF
J gene: TRBJ2-1; clone size: -; V gene: TRBV19; D gene: TRBD2; CDR3 DNA: TGTGCCAGTAGTATAAGCGGGAGCTCCTACAATGAGCAGTTCTTC; CDR3 protein: CASSISGSSYNEQFF
J gene: TRBJ2-7; clone size: once; V gene: TRBV6-5; D gene: TRBD1; CDR3 DNA: TGTGCCGGACAGGGCCGGCACTACGAGCAGTACTTC; CDR3 protein: CAGQGRHYEQYF
J gene: TRBJ2-3; clone size: once; V gene: TRBV9; D gene: -; CDR3 DNA: TGTGCCAGCAGCGCCTCAGGGTCGGGAAGCGATACGCAGTATTTT; CDR3 protein: CASSASGSGSDTQYF
J gene: TRBJ2-1; clone size: -; V gene: TRBV10-3; D gene: -; CDR3 DNA: TGTGCCATCAGTGTGAATAGCGGAGGGGAGGACAATGAGCAGTTCTTC; CDR3 protein: CAISVNSGGEDNEQFF
J gene: TRBJ2-3; clone size: -; V gene: TRBV5-6; D gene: -; CDR3 DNA: TGTGCCAGCAGCTTGGCCCCGGGGTGGGGAACAGATACGCAGTATTTT; CDR3 protein: CASSLAPGWGTDTQYF
J gene: TRBJ2-7; clone size: -; V gene: TRBV7-6; D gene: -; CDR3 DNA: TGTGCCAGCAGCTTAGAGCGGCACGGGGACTACGAGCAGTACTTC; CDR3 protein: CASSLERHGDYEQYF
J gene: TRBJ2-7; clone size: -; V gene: TRBV5-4; D gene: TRBD2; CDR3 DNA: TGTGCCAGCAGCCCCGACGTCCTAGCGGGAGGGCCTACCTACGAGCAGTACTTC; CDR3 protein: CASSPDVLAGGPTYEQYF
J gene: TRBJ1-2; clone size: few; V gene: TRBV4-1; D gene: TRBD1; CDR3 DNA: TGCGCCAGCAGCCGACAGGGGGACGGTGGCTACACCTTC; CDR3 protein: CASSRQGDGGYTF
J gene: TRBJ2-5; clone size: -; V gene: TRBV7-8; D gene: -; CDR3 DNA: TGTGCCAGCAGCTTAGTAGGGCCAGGGGGGGAGACCCAGTACTTC; CDR3 protein: CASSLVGPGGETQYF
J gene: TRBJ2-5; clone size: once; V gene: TRBV9; D gene: TRBD1; CDR3 DNA: TGTGCCAGCTCCCCGCAGGGGGTACGGGAGACCCAGTACTTC; CDR3 protein: CASSPQGVRETQYF
J gene: TRBJ2-7; clone size: -; V gene: TRBV29-1; D gene: -; CDR3 DNA: TGCAGCGTTGCACACGGTGCCTACGAGCAGTACTTC; CDR3 protein: CSVAHGAYEQYF
J gene: TRBJ2-2; clone size: -; V gene: TRBV27; D gene: -; CDR3 DNA: TGTGCCAGCGCCTATATCGGGGAGCTGTTTTTT; CDR3 protein: CASAYIGELFF
J gene: TRBJ2-1; clone size: -; V gene: TRBV9; D gene: TRBD2; CDR3 DNA: TGTGCCAGCAGCGACCTAGCGGCCTCCTACAATGAGCAGTTCTTC; CDR3 protein: CASSDLAASYNEQFF
J gene: TRBJ2-3; clone size: -; V gene: TRBV28; D gene: TRBD2; CDR3 DNA: TGTGCCAGCAGTTTAATGCGGGAGGGCCCAGATACGCAGTATTTT; CDR3 protein: CASSLMREGPDTQYF
J gene: TRBJ2-3; clone size: -; V gene: TRBV4-1; D gene: -; CDR3 DNA: TGCGCCAGCAGCCTCATGGGGGGAAGCGGCCTTCGCCCAGATACGCAGTATTTT; CDR3 protein: CASSLMGGSGLRPDTQYF
J gene: TRBJ2-1; clone size: once; V gene: TRBV19; D gene: -; CDR3 DNA: TGTGCCAGTAGTATAGAGGGCGGACTAACCTACAATGAGCAGTTCTTC; CDR3 protein: CASSIEGGLTYNEQFF
J gene: TRBJ2-2; clone size: -; V gene: TRBV5-6; D gene: TRBD1; CDR3 DNA: TGTGCCAGCAGAGGACAGGGTATCGCCGGGGAGCTGTTTTTT; CDR3 protein: CASRGQGIAGELFF